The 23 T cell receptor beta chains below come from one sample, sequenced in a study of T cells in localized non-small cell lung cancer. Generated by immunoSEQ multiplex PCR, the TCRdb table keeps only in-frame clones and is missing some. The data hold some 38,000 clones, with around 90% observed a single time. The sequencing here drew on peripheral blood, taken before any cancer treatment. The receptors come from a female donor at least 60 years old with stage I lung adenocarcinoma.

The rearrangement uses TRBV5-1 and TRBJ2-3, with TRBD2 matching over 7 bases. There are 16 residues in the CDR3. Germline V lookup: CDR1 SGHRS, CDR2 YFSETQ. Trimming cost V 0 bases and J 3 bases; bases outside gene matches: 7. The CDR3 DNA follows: TGCGCCAGCAGCTTGGAGGGTGGGGGGGTTACAGATACGCAGTATTTT. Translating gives CASSLEGGGVTDTQYF.

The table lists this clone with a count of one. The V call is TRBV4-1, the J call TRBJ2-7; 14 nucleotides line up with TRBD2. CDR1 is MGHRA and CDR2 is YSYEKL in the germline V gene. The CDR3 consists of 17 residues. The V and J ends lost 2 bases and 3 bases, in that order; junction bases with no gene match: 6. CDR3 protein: CASSQPRLAGGNYEQYF. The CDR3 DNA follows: TGCGCCAGCAGCCAACCCAGACTAGCGGGGGGGAACTACGAGCAGTACTTC.

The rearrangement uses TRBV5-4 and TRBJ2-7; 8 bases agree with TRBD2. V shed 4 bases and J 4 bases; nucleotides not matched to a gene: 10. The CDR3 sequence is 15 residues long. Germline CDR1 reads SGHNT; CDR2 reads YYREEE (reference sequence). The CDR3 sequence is CASSLGTSLVYEQYF. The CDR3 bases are TGTGCCAGCAGCCTGGGGACTAGTCTTGTGTACGAGCAGTACTTC.

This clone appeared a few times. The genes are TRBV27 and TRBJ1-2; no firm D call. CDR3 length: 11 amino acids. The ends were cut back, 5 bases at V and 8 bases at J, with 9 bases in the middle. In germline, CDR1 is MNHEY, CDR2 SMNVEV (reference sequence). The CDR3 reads CASSPGLGYTF. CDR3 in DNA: TGTGCCAGCAGTCCCGGCTTGGGCTACACCTTC.

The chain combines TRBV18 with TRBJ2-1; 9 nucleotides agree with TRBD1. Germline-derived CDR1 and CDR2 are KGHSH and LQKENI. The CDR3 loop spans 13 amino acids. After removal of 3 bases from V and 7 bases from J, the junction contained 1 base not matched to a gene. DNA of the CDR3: TGTGCCAGCTCACCCGGGACAGGGAATGAGCAGTTCTTC. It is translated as CASSPGTGNEQFF.

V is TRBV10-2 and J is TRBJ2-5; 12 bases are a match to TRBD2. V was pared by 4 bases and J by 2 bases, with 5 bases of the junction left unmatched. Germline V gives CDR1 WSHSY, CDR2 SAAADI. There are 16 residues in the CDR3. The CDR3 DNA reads TGCGCCAGCAGTGCCACTAGCGGGGGGTCGCAAGAGACCCAGTACTTC. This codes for CASSATSGGSQETQYF.

The CDR3, as DNA: TGCAGCGTTGCAAAGAACACTGAAGCTTTCTTT. Amino acid sequence: CSVAKNTEAFF. The chain combines TRBV29-1 with TRBJ1-1; D ambiguous. Trimming took off 4 bases at V and 1 base at J, with 4 bases between the two ends. The CDR3 has 11 residues. Looked up from germline, CDR1 is SQVTM and CDR2 is ANQGSEA. The full variable domain, its missing parts supplied by reference TRBV29-1 and TRBJ1-1, is SAVISQKPSRDICQRGTSLTIQCQVDSQVTMMFWYRQQPGQSLTLIATANQGSEATYESGFVIDKFPISRPNLTFSTLTVSNMSPEDSSIYLCSVAKNTEAFFGQGTRLTVV.

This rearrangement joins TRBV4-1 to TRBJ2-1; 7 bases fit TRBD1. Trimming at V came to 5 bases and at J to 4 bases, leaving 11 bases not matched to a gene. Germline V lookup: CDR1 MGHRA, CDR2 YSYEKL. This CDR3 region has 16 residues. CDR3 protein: CASSGLLGTEYNEQFF. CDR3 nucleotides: TGCGCCAGCAGCGGTCTCCTCGGGACAGAATACAATGAGCAGTTCTTC.

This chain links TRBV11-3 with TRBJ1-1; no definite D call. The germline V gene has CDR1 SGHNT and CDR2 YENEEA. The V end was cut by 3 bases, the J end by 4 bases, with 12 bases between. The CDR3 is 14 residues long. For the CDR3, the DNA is TGTGCCAGCAGCTTGGCCCCCGATGCCACTGAAGCTTTCTTT. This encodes CASSLAPDATEAFF.

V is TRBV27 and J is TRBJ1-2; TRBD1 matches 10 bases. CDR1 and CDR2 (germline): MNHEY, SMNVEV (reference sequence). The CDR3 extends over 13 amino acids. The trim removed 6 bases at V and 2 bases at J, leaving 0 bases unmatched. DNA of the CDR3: TGTGCCAGCAGGACAGGGGGCAACTATGGCTACACCTTC. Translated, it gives CASRTGGNYGYTF.

Written as DNA, the CDR3 is TGTGCCAGCAGCTCCGCCACTCCGGCGGGGGATACCTACGAGCAGTACTTC. This gives the protein CASSSATPAGDTYEQYF. The chain couples TRBV7-9 to TRBJ2-5, with 7 bases matching TRBD2. The end of the DNA fits TRBJ2-7 better, so the J call may be wrong. Germline assignment: CDR1 SEHNR and CDR2 FQNEAQ (reference sequence). The length of the CDR3 is 17 residues.

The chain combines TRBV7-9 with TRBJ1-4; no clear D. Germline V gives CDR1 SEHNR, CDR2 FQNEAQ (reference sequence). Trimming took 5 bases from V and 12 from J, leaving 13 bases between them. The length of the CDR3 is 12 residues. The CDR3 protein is CASSSNKEQLFF. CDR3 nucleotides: TGTGCCAGCAGCAGTAACAAGGAACAACTGTTTTTT.

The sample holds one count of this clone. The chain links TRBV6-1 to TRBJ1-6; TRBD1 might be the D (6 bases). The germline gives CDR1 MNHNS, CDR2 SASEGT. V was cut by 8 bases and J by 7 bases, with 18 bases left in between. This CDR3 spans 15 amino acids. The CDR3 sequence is CASRTDSWGNSPLHF. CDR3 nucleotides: TGTGCCAGCCGGACGGACAGTTGGGGGAATTCACCCCTCCACTTT.

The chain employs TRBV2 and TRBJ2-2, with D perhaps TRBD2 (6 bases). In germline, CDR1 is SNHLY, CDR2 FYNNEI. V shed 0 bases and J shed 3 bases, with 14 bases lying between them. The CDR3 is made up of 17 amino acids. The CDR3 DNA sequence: TGTGCCAGCAGTGAAGCGGGGGGTCACGGATACACCGGGGAGCTGTTTTTT. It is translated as CASSEAGGHGYTGELFF. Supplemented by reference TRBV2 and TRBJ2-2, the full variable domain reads EPEVTQTPSHQVTQMGQEVILRCVPISNHLYFYWYRQILGQKVEFLVSFYNNEISEKSEIFDDQFSVERPDGSNFTLKIRSTKLEDSAMYFCASSEAGGHGYTGELFFGEGSRLTVL.

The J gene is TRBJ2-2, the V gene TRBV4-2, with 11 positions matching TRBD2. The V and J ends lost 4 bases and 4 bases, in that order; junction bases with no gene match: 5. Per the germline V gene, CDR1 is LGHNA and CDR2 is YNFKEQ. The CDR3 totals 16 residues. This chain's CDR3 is CASSPIAGGITGELFF. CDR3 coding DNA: TGTGCCAGCAGCCCCATAGCGGGGGGGATCACCGGGGAGCTGTTTTTT.

CDR3 sequence (DNA): TGTGCCAGCAGTGAGGCGGGAGGGGGGGGAGGACAGCCCCAGCATTTT. Translating it yields CASSEAGGGGGQPQHF. The chain is built from TRBV6-1 and TRBJ1-5, with a possible D match to TRBD1 (6 bases). Germline V gene data show CDR1 as MNHNS and CDR2 as SASEGT. The ends were cut back, 3 bases at V and 7 bases at J, with 19 bases in the middle. The CDR3 extends over 16 amino acids.

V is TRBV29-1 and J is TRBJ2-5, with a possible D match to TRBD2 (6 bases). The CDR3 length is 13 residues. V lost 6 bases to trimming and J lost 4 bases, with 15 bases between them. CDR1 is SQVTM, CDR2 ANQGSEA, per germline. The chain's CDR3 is CSVTVQGGETQYF. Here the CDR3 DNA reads TGCAGCGTCACGGTCCAGGGAGGAGAGACCCAGTACTTC.

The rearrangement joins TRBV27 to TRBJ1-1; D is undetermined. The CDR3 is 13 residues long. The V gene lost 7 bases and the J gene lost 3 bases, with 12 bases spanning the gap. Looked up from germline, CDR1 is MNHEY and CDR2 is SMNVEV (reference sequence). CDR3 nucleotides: TGTGCCAGCATATCGGTAGGTTACACTGAAGCTTTCTTT. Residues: CASISVGYTEAFF.

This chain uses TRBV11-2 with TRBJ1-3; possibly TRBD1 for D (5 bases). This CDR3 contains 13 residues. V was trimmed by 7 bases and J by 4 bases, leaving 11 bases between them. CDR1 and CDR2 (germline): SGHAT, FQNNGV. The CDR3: CASTTGGGNTIYF. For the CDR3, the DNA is TGTGCCAGCACCACCGGGGGGGGAAACACCATATATTTT.

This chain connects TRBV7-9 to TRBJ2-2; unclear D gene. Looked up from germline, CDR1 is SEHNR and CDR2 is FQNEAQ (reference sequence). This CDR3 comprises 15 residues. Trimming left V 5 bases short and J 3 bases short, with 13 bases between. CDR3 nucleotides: TGTGCCAGCAGCCCGCGTCTTGGGTACACCGGGGAGCTGTTTTTT. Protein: CASSPRLGYTGELFF.

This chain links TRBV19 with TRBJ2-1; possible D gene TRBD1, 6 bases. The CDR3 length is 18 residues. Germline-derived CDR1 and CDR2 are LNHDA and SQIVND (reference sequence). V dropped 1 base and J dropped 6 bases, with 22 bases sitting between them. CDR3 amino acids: CASSIGRTVRGQANEQFF. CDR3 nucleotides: TGTGCCAGTAGTATAGGCCGGACAGTGCGCGGTCAAGCCAATGAGCAGTTCTTC.

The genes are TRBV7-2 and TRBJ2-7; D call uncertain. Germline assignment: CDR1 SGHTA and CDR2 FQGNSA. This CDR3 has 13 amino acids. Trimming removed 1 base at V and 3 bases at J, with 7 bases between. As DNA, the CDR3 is TGTGCCAGCAGCTTAGACAGTCACTACGAGCAGTACTTC. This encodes CASSLDSHYEQYF.

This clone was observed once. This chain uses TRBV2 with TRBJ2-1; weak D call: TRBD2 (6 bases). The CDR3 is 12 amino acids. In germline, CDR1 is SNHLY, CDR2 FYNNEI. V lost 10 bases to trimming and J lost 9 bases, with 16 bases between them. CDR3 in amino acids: CAIFVLGGEQFF. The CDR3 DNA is TGTGCCATCTTCGTCCTGGGGGGTGAGCAGTTCTTC.